The rows below give T cell receptor beta chains drawn from one sample of a study of metastatic and nonmetastatic thyroid tumors. TCRdb ran MiXCR on the PCR reads. The top ten clones hold over 9% of a sample with over 10,000 clones, under 30% of them seen once. Material: tumor tissue. The receptor source for this set is a female donor with papillary thyroid cancer or a benign thyroid nodule (not recorded which). Some clones in this sample may be carry-over from other donors' samples. Each CDR3 is given with its conserved first and last residue. The D gene is left open where the match is weak. Clone sizes are given selectively: once, few, many, or a class where the clone is expanded.

v_call: TRBV2; clone_size: many; j_call: TRBJ1-5; d_call: TRBD1; cdr3_aa: CASSVGNRGRESQPQHF; cdr3_nt: TGTGCCAGCAGTGTTGGGAACAGGGGGCGAGAGAGTCAGCCCCAGCATTTT
v_call: TRBV13; clone_size: once; j_call: TRBJ2-2; d_call: NA; cdr3_aa: CASTQIGDTNTGELFF; cdr3_nt: TGTGCCAGCACCCAAATCGGGGACACCAACACCGGGGAGCTGTTTTTT
v_call: TRBV27; clone_size: many; j_call: TRBJ2-1; d_call: TRBD1; cdr3_aa: CATTGTGNNEQFF; cdr3_nt: TGTGCCACCACCGGGACAGGGAACAATGAGCAGTTCTTC
v_call: TRBV20-1; clone_size: once; j_call: TRBJ2-7; d_call: NA; cdr3_aa: CSAKISASYEQYF; cdr3_nt: TGCAGTGCTAAGATCTCTGCCTCCTACGAGCAGTACTTC
v_call: TRBV6-1; clone_size: NA; j_call: TRBJ1-1; d_call: NA; cdr3_aa: CASGDGPGHTEAFF; cdr3_nt: TGTGCCAGCGGGGACGGACCCGGGCACACTGAAGCTTTCTTT
v_call: TRBV20-1; clone_size: NA; j_call: TRBJ2-1; d_call: TRBD2; cdr3_aa: CSAPPGAGGSYEQFF; cdr3_nt: TGCAGTGCTCCCCCAGGGGCGGGAGGGAGCTATGAGCAGTTCTTC
v_call: TRBV5-1; clone_size: many; j_call: TRBJ2-1; d_call: NA; cdr3_aa: CASTPGGSVPGQQFF; cdr3_nt: TGCGCCAGCACCCCCGGGGGTAGCGTCCCAGGGCAGCAGTTCTTC
v_call: TRBV6-1; clone_size: many; j_call: TRBJ2-3; d_call: NA; cdr3_aa: CASSEIRGREYF; cdr3_nt: TGTGCCAGCAGTGAAATCAGGGGTCGTGAGTATTTT
v_call: TRBV28; clone_size: few; j_call: TRBJ2-2; d_call: TRBD1; cdr3_aa: CASSLSTGQSNTGELFF; cdr3_nt: TGTGCCAGCAGCTTAAGTACGGGACAGTCGAACACCGGGGAGCTGTTTTTT
v_call: TRBV12-3/TRBV12-4; clone_size: NA; j_call: TRBJ1-4; d_call: NA; cdr3_aa: CASMYRDHNEKMFF; cdr3_nt: TGTGCCAGCATGTACCGGGATCATAATGAAAAAATGTTTTTT